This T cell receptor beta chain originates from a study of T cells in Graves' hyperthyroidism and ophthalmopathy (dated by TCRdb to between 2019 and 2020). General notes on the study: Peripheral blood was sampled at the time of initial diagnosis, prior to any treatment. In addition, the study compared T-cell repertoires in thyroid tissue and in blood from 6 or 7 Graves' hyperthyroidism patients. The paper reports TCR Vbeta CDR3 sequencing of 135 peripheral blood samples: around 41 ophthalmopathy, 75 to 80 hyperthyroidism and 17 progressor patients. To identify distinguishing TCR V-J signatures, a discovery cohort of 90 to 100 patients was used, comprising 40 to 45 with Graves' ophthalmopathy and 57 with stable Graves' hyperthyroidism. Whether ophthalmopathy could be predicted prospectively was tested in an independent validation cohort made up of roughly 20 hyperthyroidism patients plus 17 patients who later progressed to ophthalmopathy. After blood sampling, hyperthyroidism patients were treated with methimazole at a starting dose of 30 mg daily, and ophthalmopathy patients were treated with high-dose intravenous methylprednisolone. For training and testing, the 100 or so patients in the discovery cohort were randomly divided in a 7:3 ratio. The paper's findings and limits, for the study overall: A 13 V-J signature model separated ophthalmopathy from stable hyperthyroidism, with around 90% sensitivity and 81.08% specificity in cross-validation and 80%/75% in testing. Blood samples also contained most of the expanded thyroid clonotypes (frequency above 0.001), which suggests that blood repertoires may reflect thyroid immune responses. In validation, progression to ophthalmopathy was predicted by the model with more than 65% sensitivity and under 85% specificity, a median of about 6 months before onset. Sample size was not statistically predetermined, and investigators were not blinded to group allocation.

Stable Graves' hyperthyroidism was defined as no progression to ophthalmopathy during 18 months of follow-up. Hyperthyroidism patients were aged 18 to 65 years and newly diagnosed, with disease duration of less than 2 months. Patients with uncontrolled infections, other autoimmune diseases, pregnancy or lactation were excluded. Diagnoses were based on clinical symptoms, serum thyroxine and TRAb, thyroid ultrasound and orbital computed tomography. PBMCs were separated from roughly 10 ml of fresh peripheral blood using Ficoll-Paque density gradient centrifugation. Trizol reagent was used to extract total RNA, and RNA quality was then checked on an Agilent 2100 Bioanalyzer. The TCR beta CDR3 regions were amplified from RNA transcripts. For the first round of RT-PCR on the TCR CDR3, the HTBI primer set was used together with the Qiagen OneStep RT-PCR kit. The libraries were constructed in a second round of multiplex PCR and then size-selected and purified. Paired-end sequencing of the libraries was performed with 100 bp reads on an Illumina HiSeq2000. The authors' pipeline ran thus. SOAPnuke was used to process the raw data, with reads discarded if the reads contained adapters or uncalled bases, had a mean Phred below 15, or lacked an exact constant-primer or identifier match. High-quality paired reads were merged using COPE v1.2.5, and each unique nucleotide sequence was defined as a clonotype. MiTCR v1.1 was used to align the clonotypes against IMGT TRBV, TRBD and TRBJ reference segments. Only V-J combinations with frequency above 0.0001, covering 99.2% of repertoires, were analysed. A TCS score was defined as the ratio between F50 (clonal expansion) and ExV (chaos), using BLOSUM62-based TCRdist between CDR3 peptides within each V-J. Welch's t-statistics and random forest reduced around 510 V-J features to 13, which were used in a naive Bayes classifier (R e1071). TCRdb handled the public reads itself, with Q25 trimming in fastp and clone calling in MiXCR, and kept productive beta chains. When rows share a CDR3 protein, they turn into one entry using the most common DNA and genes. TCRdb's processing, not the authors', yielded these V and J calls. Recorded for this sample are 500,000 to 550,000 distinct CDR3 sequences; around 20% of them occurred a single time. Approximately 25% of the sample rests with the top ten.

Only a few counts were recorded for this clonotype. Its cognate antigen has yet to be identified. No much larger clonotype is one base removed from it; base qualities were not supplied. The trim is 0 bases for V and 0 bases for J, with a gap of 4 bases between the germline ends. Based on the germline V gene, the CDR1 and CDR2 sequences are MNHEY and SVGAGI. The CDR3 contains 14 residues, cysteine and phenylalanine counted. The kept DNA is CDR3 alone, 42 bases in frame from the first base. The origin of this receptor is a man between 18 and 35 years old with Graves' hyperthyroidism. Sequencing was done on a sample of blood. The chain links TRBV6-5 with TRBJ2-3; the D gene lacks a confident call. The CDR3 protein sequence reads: CASSYSRSTDTQYF. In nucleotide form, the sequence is TGTGCCAGCAGTTACTCGAGAAGCACAGATACGCAGTATTTT.